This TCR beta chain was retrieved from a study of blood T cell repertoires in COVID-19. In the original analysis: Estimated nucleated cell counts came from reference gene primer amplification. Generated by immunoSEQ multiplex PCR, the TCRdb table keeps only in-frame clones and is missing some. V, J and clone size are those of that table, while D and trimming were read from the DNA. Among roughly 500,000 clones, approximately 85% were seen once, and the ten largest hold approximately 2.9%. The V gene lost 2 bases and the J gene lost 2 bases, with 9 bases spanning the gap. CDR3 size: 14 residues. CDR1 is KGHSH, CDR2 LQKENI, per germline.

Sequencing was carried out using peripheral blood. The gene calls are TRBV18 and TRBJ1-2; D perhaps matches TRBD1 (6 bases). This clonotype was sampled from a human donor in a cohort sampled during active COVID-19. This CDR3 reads CASSPAGDNYGYTF. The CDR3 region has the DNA TGTGCCAGCTCACCAGCAGGGGACAACTATGGCTACACCTTC.